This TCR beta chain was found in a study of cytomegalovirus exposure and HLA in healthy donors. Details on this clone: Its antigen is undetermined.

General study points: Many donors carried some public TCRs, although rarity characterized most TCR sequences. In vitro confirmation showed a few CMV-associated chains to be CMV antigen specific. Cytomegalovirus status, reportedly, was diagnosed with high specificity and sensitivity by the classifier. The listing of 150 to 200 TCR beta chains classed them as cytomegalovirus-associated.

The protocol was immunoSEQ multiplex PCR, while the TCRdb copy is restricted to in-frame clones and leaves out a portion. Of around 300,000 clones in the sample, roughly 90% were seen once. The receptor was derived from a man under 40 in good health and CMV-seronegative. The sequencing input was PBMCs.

The DNA for the CDR3 is TGTGCCAGCAGCCTGCGACAGGGGGCGCGAATCACTGAAGCTTTCTTT. This encodes CASSLRQGARITEAFF. The chain uses TRBV9 and TRBJ1-1; 10 bases are a match to TRBD1. CDR1 is SGDLS and CDR2 is YYNGEE in the germline V gene. There are 16 residues in the CDR3. J was trimmed by 4 bases and V by 4 bases; bases with no gene match: 10.